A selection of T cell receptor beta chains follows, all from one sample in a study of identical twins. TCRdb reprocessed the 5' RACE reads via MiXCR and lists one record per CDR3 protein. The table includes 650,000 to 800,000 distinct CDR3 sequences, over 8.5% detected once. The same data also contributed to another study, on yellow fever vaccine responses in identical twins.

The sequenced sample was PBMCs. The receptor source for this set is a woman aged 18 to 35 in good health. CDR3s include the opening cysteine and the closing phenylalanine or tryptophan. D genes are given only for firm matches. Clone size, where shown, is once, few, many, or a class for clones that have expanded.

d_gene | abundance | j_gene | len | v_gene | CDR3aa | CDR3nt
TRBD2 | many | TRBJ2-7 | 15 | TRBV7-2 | CASSFATSGNYEQYF | TGTGCCAGCAGCTTCGCGACTAGCGGGAACTACGAGCAGTACTTC
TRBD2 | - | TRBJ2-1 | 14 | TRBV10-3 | CAISEAGGPNEQFF | TGTGCCATCAGTGAGGCGGGGGGGCCCAATGAGCAGTTCTTC
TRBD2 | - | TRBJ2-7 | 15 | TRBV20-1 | CSARLTSGTSYEQYF | TGCAGTGCTAGGTTGACTAGCGGGACTTCCTACGAGCAGTACTTC
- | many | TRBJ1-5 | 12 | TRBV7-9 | CASSLIGQPQHF | TGTGCCAGCAGCCTGATAGGGCAGCCCCAGCATTTT
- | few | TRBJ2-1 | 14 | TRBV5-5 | CASSPGALYNEQFF | TGTGCCAGCAGCCCTGGGGCCCTCTACAATGAGCAGTTCTTC
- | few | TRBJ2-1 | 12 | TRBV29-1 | CSVEDPIPEQFF | TGCAGCGTTGAAGACCCCATACCTGAGCAGTTCTTC
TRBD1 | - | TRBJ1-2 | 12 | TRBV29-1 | CSVRGQNYGYTF | TGCAGCGTAAGGGGACAGAACTATGGCTACACCTTC
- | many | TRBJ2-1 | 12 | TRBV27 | CASSTTSGPKFF | TGTGCCAGCAGTACCACGTCGGGACCAAAGTTCTTC
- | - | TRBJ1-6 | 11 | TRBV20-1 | CSAGDNSPLHF | TGCAGTGCTGGAGATAATTCACCCCTCCACTTT
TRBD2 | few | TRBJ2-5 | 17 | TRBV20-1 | CSARRLAGGPALETQYF | TGCAGTGCCAGACGACTAGCGGGAGGGCCCGCACTCGAGACCCAGTACTTC
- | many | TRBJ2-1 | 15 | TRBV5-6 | CASSLFRVPYNEQFF | TGTGCCAGCAGCTTGTTCAGGGTTCCCTACAATGAGCAGTTCTTC
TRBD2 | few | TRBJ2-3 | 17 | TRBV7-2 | CASSLAESGGAVDTQYF | TGTGCCAGCAGCTTAGCGGAGAGCGGGGGGGCCGTAGATACGCAGTATTTT
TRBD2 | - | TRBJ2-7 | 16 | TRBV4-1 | CASSQLSGRRGYEQYF | TGCGCCAGCAGCCAACTTAGCGGGAGGAGGGGCTACGAGCAGTACTTC
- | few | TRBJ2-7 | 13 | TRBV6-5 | CASSYRRTYEQYF | TGTGCCAGCAGTTACAGACGAACCTACGAGCAGTACTTC
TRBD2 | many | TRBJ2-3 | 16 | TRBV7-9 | CASSLGLAEGTDTQYF | TGTGCCAGCAGCTTAGGGCTAGCGGAAGGCACAGATACGCAGTATTTT
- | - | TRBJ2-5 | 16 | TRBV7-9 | CASSIRSRRTQETQYF | TGTGCCAGCAGCATCCGGTCCCGAAGAACACAAGAGACCCAGTACTTC
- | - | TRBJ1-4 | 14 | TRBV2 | CASSQTGFEEKLFF | TGTGCCAGCAGTCAAACAGGGTTCGAGGAAAAACTGTTTTTT
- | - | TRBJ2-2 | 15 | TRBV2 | CASSEDSPNTGELFF | TGTGCCAGCAGTGAAGACTCCCCGAACACCGGGGAGCTGTTTTTT
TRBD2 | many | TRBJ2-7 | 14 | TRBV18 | CASSGLAHAYEQYF | TGTGCCAGCTCAGGACTAGCGCATGCCTACGAGCAGTACTTC
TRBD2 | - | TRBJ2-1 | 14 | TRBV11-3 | CASSSLAGINEQFF | TGTGCCAGCAGCTCACTAGCGGGGATCAATGAGCAGTTCTTC
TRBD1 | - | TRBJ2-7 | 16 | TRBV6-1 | CASSNLHQGALSEQYF | TGTGCCAGCTCCAACCTCCATCAGGGGGCTTTATCCGAGCAGTACTTC
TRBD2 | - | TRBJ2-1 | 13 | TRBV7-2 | CASSLAQTSGPFF | TGTGCCAGCAGCTTAGCCCAGACTAGCGGGCCTTTCTTC
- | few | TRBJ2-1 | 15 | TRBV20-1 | CSARDLRHSYNEQFF | TGCAGTGCTAGAGATCTACGGCACTCCTACAATGAGCAGTTCTTC
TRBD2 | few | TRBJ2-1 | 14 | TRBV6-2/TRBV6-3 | CASKSSGTYNEQFF | TGTGCCAGCAAGAGTAGCGGGACCTACAATGAGCAGTTCTTC
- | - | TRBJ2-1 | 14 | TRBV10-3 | CAISARDSVNEQFF | TGTGCCATCAGCGCACGGGACTCCGTCAATGAGCAGTTCTTC
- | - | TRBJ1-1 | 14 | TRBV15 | CATSSNGPNTEAFF | TGTGCCACCAGCAGTAACGGTCCGAACACTGAAGCTTTCTTT
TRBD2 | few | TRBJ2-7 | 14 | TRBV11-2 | CASSLASGPYEQYF | TGTGCCAGCAGCTTGGCTAGCGGTCCCTACGAGCAGTACTTC
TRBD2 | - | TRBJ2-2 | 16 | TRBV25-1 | CASTWTSGSVTGELFF | TGTGCCAGCACCTGGACTAGCGGGAGTGTAACCGGGGAGCTGTTTTTT
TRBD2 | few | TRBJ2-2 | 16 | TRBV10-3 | CAISESRGRGTGELFF | TGTGCCATCAGTGAGTCTCGCGGGAGAGGCACCGGGGAGCTGTTTTTT
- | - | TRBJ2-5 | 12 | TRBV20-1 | CSALPAGETQYF | TGCAGTGCTTTGCCGGCGGGGGAGACCCAGTACTTC
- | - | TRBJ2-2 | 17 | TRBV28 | CASSQIRGRPNTGELFF | TGTGCCAGCAGCCAGATCCGAGGACGGCCGAACACCGGGGAGCTGTTTTTT
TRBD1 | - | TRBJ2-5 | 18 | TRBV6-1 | CASRPTLLDRGYRETQYF | TGTGCCAGCAGGCCTACCCTCCTGGACAGGGGATATAGGGAGACCCAGTACTTC
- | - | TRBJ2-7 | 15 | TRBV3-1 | CASSQVLSVLGEQYF | TGTGCCAGCAGCCAAGTGTTGAGTGTCCTGGGCGAGCAGTACTTC
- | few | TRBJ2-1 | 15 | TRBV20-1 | CSARDPEGPYNEQFF | TGCAGTGCTAGAGATCCGGAGGGCCCCTACAATGAGCAGTTCTTC
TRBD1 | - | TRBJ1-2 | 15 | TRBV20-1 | CSARDYRGQGYGYTF | TGCAGTGCTAGAGACTACAGGGGGCAAGGCTATGGCTACACCTTC
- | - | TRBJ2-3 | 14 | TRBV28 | CASSLVQGRDTQYF | TGTGCCAGCAGTTTAGTCCAGGGGAGAGATACGCAGTATTTT
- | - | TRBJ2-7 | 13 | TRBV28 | CASRWTASYEQYF | TGTGCCAGCAGGTGGACAGCATCCTACGAGCAGTACTTC
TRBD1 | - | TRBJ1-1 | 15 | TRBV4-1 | CASSGRQGVNTEAFF | TGCGCCAGCAGCGGACGACAGGGGGTGAACACTGAAGCTTTCTTT
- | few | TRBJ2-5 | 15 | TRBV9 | CASSVGPGEEETQYF | TGTGCCAGCAGCGTAGGTCCAGGGGAGGAGGAGACCCAGTACTTC
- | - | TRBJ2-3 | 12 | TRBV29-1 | CSVEWGTDTQYF | TGCAGCGTTGAATGGGGGACAGATACGCAGTATTTT
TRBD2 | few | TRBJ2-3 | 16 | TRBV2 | CASKTTSGLSTDTQYF | TGTGCCAGCAAAACCACTAGCGGGCTGAGCACAGATACGCAGTATTTT
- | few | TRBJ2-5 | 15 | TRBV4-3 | CASSQDASYQETQYF | TGCGCCAGCAGCCAAGATGCCTCGTACCAAGAGACCCAGTACTTC
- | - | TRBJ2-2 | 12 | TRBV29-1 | CGVESTFGELFF | TGCGGCGTTGAGTCTACATTCGGGGAGCTGTTTTTT
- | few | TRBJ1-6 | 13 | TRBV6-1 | CASRKMGNSPLHF | TGTGCCAGCAGGAAGATGGGAAATTCACCCCTCCACTTT
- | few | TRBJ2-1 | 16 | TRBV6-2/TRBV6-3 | CASSPPGERFRNEQFF | TGTGCCAGCAGCCCTCCGGGCGAGAGGTTTCGCAATGAGCAGTTCTTC
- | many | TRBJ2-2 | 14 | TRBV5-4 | CASSLVTNTGELFF | TGTGCCAGCAGCTTGGTTACGAACACCGGGGAGCTGTTTTTT
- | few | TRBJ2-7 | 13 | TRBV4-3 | CASSQAVGREQYF | TGCGCCAGCAGCCAAGCTGTGGGCCGCGAGCAGTACTTC
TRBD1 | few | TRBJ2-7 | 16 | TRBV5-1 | CASSLAGTGVLYEQYF | TGCGCCAGCAGCTTGGCCGGGACAGGGGTCCTCTACGAGCAGTACTTC